This T cell receptor (beta chain) emerged from a study of shared clonotypes between healthy human individuals. CDR3 size: 15 residues. V dropped 10 bases and J dropped 4 bases, with 23 bases sitting between them. Method: immunoSEQ multiplex PCR; TCRdb's copy keeps in-frame clones and lacks some. The sample comprises about 1 million clones, 65% to 80% of which are singletons, and 1.4% to 1.5% rests with the top ten. Sequences were obtained from memory CD4+ T cells sorted from blood. Noted subset: CD45RA-negative fraction. V and J are TRBV5-3 and TRBJ1-1; D perhaps matches TRBD1 (5 bases). TRBV5-3 is labeled an ORF, and its function is uncertain. This TCR was recovered from a man aged 18 to 29 in good health. The CDR3 sequence: CAGTCQGLQRTEAFF. In nucleotides, the CDR3 is TGTGCCGGCACCTGCCAGGGTCTTCAGCGCACTGAAGCTTTCTTT.